This T cell receptor beta chain appears in the sequencing data of a study of CD8+ T cells in alopecia areata. The wider study: Treatment comprised oral tofacitinib, 5 to 10 mg twice daily, in treated patients. Patients given treatment had severity scored by the percentage of scalp area affected.

The sample's treatment: oral pan-JAK inhibitor, 5-10 mg twice daily. CDR3 length: 14 amino acids. Trimming took 3 bases from V and 3 from J; bases not matched to a gene: 4. Germline V gene sequence: CDR1 SGDLS, CDR2 YYNGEE. Once RNA had been extracted, it was reverse transcribed into cDNA to act as the sequencing template. Sequencing was performed with immunoSEQ multiplex PCR; in TCRdb, only in-frame clones are kept and a portion is missing. This sample has roughly 230,000 clones; 40% to 55% occur once, and the top ten carry around 2.8%. The sequence was obtained from a human donor with alopecia areata. The genes are TRBV9 and TRBJ2-7, with 9 nucleotides matching TRBD1. The sample consisted of CD4+ T cells sorted from blood, taken between weeks 36 and 40, from a patient treated with tofacitinib. The CDR3: CASSAGQGDYEQYF. DNA for the CDR3: TGTGCCAGCAGCGCGGGACAGGGCGACTACGAGCAGTACTTC.